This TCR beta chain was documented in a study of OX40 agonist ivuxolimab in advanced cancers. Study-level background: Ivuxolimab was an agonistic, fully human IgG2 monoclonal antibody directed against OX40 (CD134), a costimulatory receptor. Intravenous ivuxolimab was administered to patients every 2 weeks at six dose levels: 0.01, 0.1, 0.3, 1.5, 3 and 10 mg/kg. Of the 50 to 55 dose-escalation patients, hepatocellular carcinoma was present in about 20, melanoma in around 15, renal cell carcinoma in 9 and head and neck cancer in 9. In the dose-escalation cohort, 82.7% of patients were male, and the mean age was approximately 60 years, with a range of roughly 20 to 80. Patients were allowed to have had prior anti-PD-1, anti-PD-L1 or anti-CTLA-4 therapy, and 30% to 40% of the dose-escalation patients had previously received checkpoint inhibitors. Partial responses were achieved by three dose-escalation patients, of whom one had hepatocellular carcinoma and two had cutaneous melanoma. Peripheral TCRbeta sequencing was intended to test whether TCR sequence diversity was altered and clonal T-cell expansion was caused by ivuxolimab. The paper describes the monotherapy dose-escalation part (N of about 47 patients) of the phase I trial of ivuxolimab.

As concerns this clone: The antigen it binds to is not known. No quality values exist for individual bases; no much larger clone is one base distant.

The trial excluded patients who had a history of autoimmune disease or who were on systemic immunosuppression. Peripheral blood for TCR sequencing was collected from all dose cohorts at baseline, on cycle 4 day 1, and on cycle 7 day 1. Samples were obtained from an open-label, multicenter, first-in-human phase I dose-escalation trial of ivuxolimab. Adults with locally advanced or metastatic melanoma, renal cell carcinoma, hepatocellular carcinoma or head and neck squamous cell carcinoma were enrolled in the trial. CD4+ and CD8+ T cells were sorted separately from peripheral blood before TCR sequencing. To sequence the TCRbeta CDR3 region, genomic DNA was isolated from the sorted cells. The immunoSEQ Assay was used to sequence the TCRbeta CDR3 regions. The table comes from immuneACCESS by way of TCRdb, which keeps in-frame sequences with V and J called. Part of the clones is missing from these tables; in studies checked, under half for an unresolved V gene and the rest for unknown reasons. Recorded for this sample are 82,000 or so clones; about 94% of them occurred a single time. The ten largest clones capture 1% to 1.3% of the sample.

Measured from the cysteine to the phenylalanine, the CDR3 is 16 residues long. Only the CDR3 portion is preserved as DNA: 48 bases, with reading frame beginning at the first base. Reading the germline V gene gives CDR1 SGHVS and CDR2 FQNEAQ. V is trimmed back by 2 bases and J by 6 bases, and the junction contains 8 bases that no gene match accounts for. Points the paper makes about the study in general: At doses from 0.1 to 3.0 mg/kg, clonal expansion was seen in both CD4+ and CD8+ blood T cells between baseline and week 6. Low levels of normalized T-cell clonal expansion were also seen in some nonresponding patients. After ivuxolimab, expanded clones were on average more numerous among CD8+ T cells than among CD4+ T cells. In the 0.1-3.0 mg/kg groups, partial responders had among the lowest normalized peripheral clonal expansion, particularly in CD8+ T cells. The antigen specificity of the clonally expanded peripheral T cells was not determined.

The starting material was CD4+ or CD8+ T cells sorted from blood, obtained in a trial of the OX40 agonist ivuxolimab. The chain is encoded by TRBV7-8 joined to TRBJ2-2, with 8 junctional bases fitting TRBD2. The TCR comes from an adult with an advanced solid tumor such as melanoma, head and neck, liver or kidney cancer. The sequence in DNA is TGTGCCAGCAGCTTACGATCCCCGGGAGGGGCCGGGGAGCTGTTTTTT. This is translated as CASSLRSPGGAGELFF.